These 8 T cell receptor beta chains came from one sample sequenced in a study of breast tumors, draining lymph nodes, adjacent tissues. TCRdb re-called the multiplex PCR reads through MiXCR, storing one row per CDR3 protein. The sample records roughly 15,000 distinct CDR3 sequences, more than 45% being singletons. Sequencing input: tumor-adjacent breast tissue. Receptors were obtained from a female donor with breast cancer. Some clones in this sample may be carry-over from other donors' samples.

In this sample, this clonotype turned up many times. This may be a read error: a much more frequent sequence differs by one nucleotide. V and J are TRBV4-3 and TRBJ1-2; TRBD1 is a possible D gene (5 bases). This CDR3 has 15 amino acids. Trimming took off 4 bases at V and 5 bases at J, with 17 bases between the two ends. Germline V gene data show CDR1 as LGHNA and CDR2 as YSLEER. DNA of the CDR3: TGCGCCAGCAGCCGAGAGGCGAGGGGAAGGTATGGCTACACCTTC. The encoded protein is CASSREARGRYGYTF.

This clonotype came up many times. The rearrangement joins TRBV6-5 to TRBJ2-3; 11 bases match TRBD2. The ends lost 5 bases at V and 6 bases at J; junction bases unmatched: 10. This CDR3 contains 16 residues. The germline gives CDR1 MNHEY, CDR2 SVGAGI. CDR3 protein: CASSHIAGGPPDTQYF. The CDR3, as DNA: TGTGCCAGCAGTCATATAGCGGGGGGGCCCCCGGATACGCAGTATTTT.

By its share, this clonotype is medium-sized (0.01 to 0.1%). This chain links TRBV4-2 with TRBJ2-1; 8 bases line up with TRBD2. Trimming cost V 0 bases and J 5 bases; bases outside gene matches: 15. The germline gives CDR1 LGHNA, CDR2 YNFKEQ. The CDR3 loop spans 19 amino acids. DNA for the CDR3: TGTGCCAGCAGCCAAGAAAATCGGCTAGCGGGTAATCCCCACAATGAGCAGTTCTTC. The encoded protein is CASSQENRLAGNPHNEQFF.

Note on this clonotype: The junction does not match germline at one end; this may be a read error. The chain carries TRBV2 and TRBJ2-7, with D tentatively TRBD2 (6 bases). Germline-derived CDR1 and CDR2 are SNHLY and FYNNEI. The CDR3 contains 15 residues. This CDR3 reads CASSESGEGVFERYF. Written as DNA, the CDR3 is TGTGCCAGCAGTGAGTCGGGGGAAGGGGTATTCGAGCGGTACTTC.

This chain links TRBV20-1 with TRBJ2-2, with TRBD2 matching over 13 bases. In germline, CDR1 is DFQATT, CDR2 SNEGSKA (reference sequence). The V segment lost 5 bases and the J segment 4 bases; nucleotides outside the gene matches: 4. This CDR3 comprises 15 residues. This CDR3 reads CSARTSGGGTGELFF. The CDR3 DNA reads as TGCAGTGCTCGGACTAGCGGGGGCGGCACCGGGGAGCTGTTTTTT.

By share, this clonotype ranks as medium-sized (0.01 to 0.1%). The chain joins TRBV20-1 to TRBJ2-1; 9 bases match TRBD2. The CDR3 runs to 16 residues. Looked up from germline, CDR1 is DFQATT and CDR2 is SNEGSKA (reference sequence). After removal of 1 base from V and 0 bases from J, the junction contained 4 bases not matched to a gene. This CDR3 is CSARVAGASSYNEQFF. CDR3 nucleotide sequence: TGCAGTGCTAGAGTAGCGGGGGCGAGCTCCTACAATGAGCAGTTCTTC.

The V and J genes are TRBV20-1 and TRBJ2-2; D is ambiguous. Trimming left V 6 bases short and J 1 base short, with 6 bases between. CDR1 is DFQATT and CDR2 is SNEGSKA in the germline V gene (reference sequence). The CDR3 runs 12 residues. The CDR3 region has the DNA TGCAGTGCCCCTGGGAACACCGGGGAGCTGTTTTTT. Translated: CSAPGNTGELFF.

The chain has TRBV29-1 and TRBJ1-2; D remains unclear. Trimming left V 8 bases short and J 2 bases short, with 18 bases between. The germline V gene has CDR1 SQVTM and CDR2 ANQGSEA. The CDR3 has 14 residues. The CDR3 is CSFSMPGSNYGYTF. The CDR3 nucleotides are TGCAGCTTCAGTATGCCGGGGTCGAACTATGGCTACACCTTC.